Below are 30 T cell receptor beta chains sequenced from a single sample in a study of T cell clones after liver transplantation. Here immunoSEQ multiplex PCR was the method, and the copy in TCRdb shows in-frame clones only, minus some. The top ten hold roughly an eighth of the sample, which has tens of thousands of clones, 86% seen once. Sequencing was performed on CD8+ T cells from blood, taken 12 months after liver transplant. The receptors were sampled from a human patient who received a liver transplant. A share of the T cells may be of graft donor origin.

The rearrangement links TRBV10-2 to TRBJ2-5; 9 nucleotides align to TRBD2. Germline V gives CDR1 WSHSY, CDR2 SAAADI. V shed 2 bases, J shed 4 bases, and the junction held 8 bases outside the gene matches. The CDR3 loop spans 16 amino acids. CDR3: CASSEGGGRAVETQYF. The CDR3, as DNA: TGCGCCAGCAGTGAGGGAGGCGGGAGGGCCGTAGAGACCCAGTACTTC.

This clone was recorded once. The rearrangement links TRBV2 to TRBJ1-4; no reliable D call. Trimming removed 4 bases from V and 0 bases from J, with 9 bases in between. In germline, CDR1 is SNHLY, CDR2 FYNNEI. The CDR3 has 15 amino acids. CDR3 in DNA: TGTGCCAGCAGTGCCTTTGGGGCAACTAATGAAAAACTGTTTTTT. This sequence encodes CASSAFGATNEKLFF.

This chain connects TRBV19 to TRBJ2-7, with TRBD2 identical over 9 bases. CDR3 length: 15 amino acids. Losses at the gene ends were 4 bases for V and 0 bases for J; bases not matched to a gene: 4. The germline V gene has CDR1 LNHDA and CDR2 SQIVND (reference sequence). CDR3 protein: CASSKTTSGSYEQYF. Written as DNA, the CDR3 is TGTGCCAGTAGTAAAACGACTAGCGGCTCCTACGAGCAGTACTTC.

The gene calls are TRBV5-5 and TRBJ2-7, with a weak D call TRBD2 (6 bases). The CDR3 is made up of 15 amino acids. The germline V gene has CDR1 SGHKS and CDR2 YYEKEE (reference sequence). V lost 4 bases and J lost 2, with 16 bases in between. The DNA for the CDR3 is TGTGCCAGCAGCCCCCGGGACTGGGTCGCCTACGAGCAGTACTTC. Amino acids: CASSPRDWVAYEQYF.

The chain joins TRBV27 to TRBJ2-7, with TRBD1 identical over 10 bases. The CDR3 consists of 15 residues. Germline V gene sequence: CDR1 MNHEY, CDR2 SMNVEV (reference sequence). J lost 3 bases, V lost 5 bases, and 7 bases had no gene match. CDR3 DNA: TGTGCCAGCAGTCTGACAGGGGGCCCTATCTACGAGCAGTACTTC. This gives the protein CASSLTGGPIYEQYF.

The sample holds one count of this clone. The gene calls are TRBV19 and TRBJ2-1, with D uncertain. Germline CDR1 reads LNHDA; CDR2 reads SQIVND (reference sequence). This CDR3 is 15 amino acids long. The V end lost 1 base, the J end lost 0 bases, and 7 bases lay between the germline ends. The CDR3 loop reads CASSIGLSSYNEQFF. Here the CDR3 DNA reads TGTGCCAGTAGTATAGGACTCAGCTCCTACAATGAGCAGTTCTTC.

The rearrangement links TRBV7-2 to TRBJ2-5; 10 bases are a match to TRBD2. There are 16 residues in the CDR3. The germline V gene has CDR1 SGHTA and CDR2 FQGNSA. Germline trimming cut 1 base from V and 6 bases from J; bases unmatched to any gene: 8. The CDR3 nucleotides read TGTGCCAGCAGCTTAGGGGCTAGCGGGAGTTGGAAGACCCAGTACTTC. It yields the protein CASSLGASGSWKTQYF. Full variable domain (outside the CDR3, taken from reference TRBV7-2 and TRBJ2-5): GAGVSQSPSNKVTEKGKDVELRCDPISGHTALYWYRQSLGQGLEFLIYFQGNSAPDKSGLPSDRFSAERTGGSVSTLTIQRTQQEDSAVYLCASSLGASGSWKTQYFGPGTRLLVL.

The chain employs TRBV19 and TRBJ2-1; 11 bases line up with TRBD2. The J segment lost 3 bases and the V segment lost 8 bases, leaving 9 bases of the junction unmatched. This CDR3 has 16 amino acids. Germline lookup yields CDR1 LNHDA and CDR2 SQIVND (reference sequence). The DNA for the CDR3 is TGTGCCAGTGGGGAGACTAGCGGGGCTTTCTACAATGAGCAGTTCTTC. It specifies CASGETSGAFYNEQFF.

The rearrangement uses TRBV27 and TRBJ1-1; 9 nucleotides align to TRBD1. V trimming: 3 bases; J trimming: 0 bases; junction bases outside the gene matches: 5. The CDR3 covers 16 residues. Per the germline V gene, CDR1 is MNHEY and CDR2 is SMNVEV (reference sequence). CDR3 amino acids: CASSFGTGRLNTEAFF. Written as DNA, the CDR3 is TGTGCCAGCAGTTTCGGGACAGGGAGATTGAACACTGAAGCTTTCTTT.

The chain couples TRBV6-4 to TRBJ1-1; D uncertain. The germline CDR1 and CDR2 sequences are MRHNA and SNTAGT. There are 13 residues in the CDR3. The germline V and J ends were trimmed by 3 bases and 4 bases, with 9 bases remaining between them. CDR3 amino acids: CASSENRGTEAFF. Here the CDR3 DNA reads TGTGCCAGCAGTGAAAACCGGGGCACTGAAGCTTTCTTT.

V is TRBV21-1 and J is TRBJ2-1. TRBV21-1 is a listed pseudogene. The CDR3 is 11 amino acids. The CDR3 here is CASSTGTEQFF. CDR3 coding DNA: TGTGCCAGCAGCACAGGGACTGAGCAGTTCTTC.

The V and J genes are TRBV7-9 and TRBJ1-2; TRBD1 matches at 7 bases. V dropped 4 bases and J dropped 9; count of bases not matched to a gene: 14. Germline-derived CDR1 and CDR2 are SEHNR and FQNEAQ (reference sequence). This CDR3 has 15 amino acids. CDR3 residues: CASSSPFFQDRSYTF. The CDR3 region has the DNA TGTGCCAGCAGCTCACCTTTCTTTCAGGACAGGAGCTACACCTTC.

This chain connects TRBV2 to TRBJ2-1; TRBD2 is a possible D gene (6 bases). With 7 bases removed from V and 1 base from J, the gap between germline ends came to 14 bases. Germline V CDR1 and CDR2: SNHLY, FYNNEI. The CDR3 spans 15 residues. CDR3: CASTQGAGSYNEQFF. Here the CDR3 DNA reads TGTGCCAGCACCCAAGGGGCGGGGTCCTACAATGAGCAGTTCTTC.

This chain uses TRBV7-9 with TRBJ2-7; the D gene is possibly TRBD2 (5 bases). CDR3 length: 13 residues. CDR1 and CDR2 (germline): SEHNR, FQNEAQ (reference sequence). V lost 3 bases and J 5 bases, leaving 11 bases between the germline ends. Here the CDR3 DNA reads TGTGCCAGCAGCTTTGGGAGAGGAGACGAGCAGTACTTC. Protein: CASSFGRGDEQYF.

This clone came up once. The V gene is TRBV9, the J gene TRBJ2-7; tentatively, D is TRBD2 (5 bases). CDR1 and CDR2 (germline): SGDLS, YYNGEE. The CDR3 extends over 14 amino acids. Trimming cost V 4 bases and J 0 bases, with 11 bases left between them. Written as DNA, the CDR3 is TGTGCCAGCAGCAAAGGCGGACTCTCCTACGAGCAGTACTTC. It translates to CASSKGGLSYEQYF.

This chain connects TRBV5-1 to TRBJ2-5; TRBD2 might be the D (6 bases). The germline CDR1 and CDR2 sequences are SGHRS and YFSETQ. Trimming stripped 4 bases from V and 0 bases from J, with 13 bases between. This CDR3 comprises 15 residues. CDR3 sequence (DNA): TGCGCCAGCAGCCCGGAGGGCCCGTACCAAGAGACCCAGTACTTC. It translates to CASSPEGPYQETQYF.

This sequence joins TRBV9 and TRBJ1-1; D is possibly TRBD1 (5 bases). Germline lookup yields CDR1 SGDLS and CDR2 YYNGEE. The CDR3 length is 15 residues. V lost 3 bases, J lost 2 bases, and 14 bases lay in between. The CDR3: CASSARGGSNTEAFF. The CDR3 DNA follows: TGTGCCAGCAGCGCGAGGGGCGGGAGCAACACTGAAGCTTTCTTT.

The chain links TRBV7-9 to TRBJ1-4; no definite D call. This CDR3 contains 12 residues. V was cut by 6 bases and J by 8 bases, with 10 bases left in between. The germline CDR1 and CDR2 sequences are SEHNR and FQNEAQ (reference sequence). CDR3 residues: CASSFDGEKLFF. Here the CDR3 DNA reads TGTGCCAGCAGTTTTGACGGGGAAAAACTGTTTTTT.

In its sample, this clone was seen once. The gene calls are TRBV19 and TRBJ2-1; 11 nucleotides match TRBD1. CDR1 LNHDA and CDR2 SQIVND come from the germline V gene (reference sequence). The CDR3 is 15 amino acids. V dropped 7 bases and J dropped 6; count of bases not matched to a gene: 8. This CDR3 is CASISTGTGGNEQFF. In DNA, the CDR3 is TGTGCCAGTATCTCGACCGGGACAGGGGGCAATGAGCAGTTCTTC.

The chain links TRBV27 to TRBJ2-7; D is ambiguous. V lost 0 bases to trimming and J lost 3 bases, with 6 bases between them. Germline CDR1 reads MNHEY; CDR2 reads SMNVEV (reference sequence). The CDR3 consists of 13 residues. The CDR3 region has the DNA TGTGCCAGCAGTTTATCCCTCAACTACGAGCAGTACTTC. Its protein product is CASSLSLNYEQYF.

The chain recombines TRBV6-5 with TRBJ2-3, with D maybe TRBD2 (6 bases). Germline CDR1 is MNHEY and CDR2 is SVGAGI. Trimming shortened V by 8 bases and J by 3 bases, and 18 bases separated the two germline ends. CDR3 length: 15 residues. CDR3 loop: CASRPGRMRTDTQYF. The CDR3 nucleotides read TGTGCCAGCCGACCGGGGAGGATGAGAACAGATACGCAGTATTTT.

The V and J genes are TRBV7-2 and TRBJ1-5; no firm D call. Trimming left V 3 bases short and J 6 bases short, with 18 bases between. The CDR3 extends over 16 amino acids. The V gene's germline CDR1 is SGHTA and CDR2 FQGNSA. CDR3 in amino acids: CASSFIPPKRGQPQHF. Here the CDR3 DNA reads TGTGCCAGCAGCTTCATACCACCCAAACGGGGTCAGCCCCAGCATTTT.

J is TRBJ2-3 and V is TRBV28, with D maybe TRBD2 (6 bases). The CDR3 runs to 15 residues. The V gene lost 2 bases and the J gene lost 2 bases, with 11 bases spanning the gap. Germline V gene lookup returns CDR1 MDHEN and CDR2 SYDVKM. The CDR3 here is CASSLPGESTDTQYF. CDR3 bases: TGTGCCAGCAGTTTACCGGGAGAGTCCACAGATACGCAGTATTTT.

V usage is TRBV29-1 and J usage is TRBJ1-1; a possible D gene is TRBD1 (6 bases). Deletions cut 7 bases from V and 4 bases from J, with 10 bases between. Germline CDR1 reads SQVTM; CDR2 reads ANQGSEA. This CDR3 has 11 amino acids. The CDR3 spells CSALQGTEAFF. In DNA form, the CDR3 reads TGCAGCGCCCTACAGGGCACTGAAGCTTTCTTT.

This chain connects TRBV9 to TRBJ2-1; weak D call: TRBD2 (6 bases). The V and J ends lost 0 bases and 7 bases respectively, with 14 bases between them. In germline, CDR1 is SGDLS, CDR2 YYNGEE. The CDR3 extends over 15 amino acids. The CDR3 DNA follows: TGTGCCAGCAGCGTAGACAGCGGGTTGGGGAATGAGCAGTTCTTC. Protein: CASSVDSGLGNEQFF.

This chain connects TRBV30 to TRBJ2-7; TRBD1 matches at 11 bases. This CDR3 spans 15 amino acids. Per the germline V gene, CDR1 is GTSNPN and CDR2 is SVGIG (reference sequence). The V and J ends lost 0 bases and 4 bases, in that order; junction bases with no gene match: 5. The CDR3 DNA reads as TGTGCCTGGAGTGTACGGGACAGGGGGTATTACGAGCAGTACTTC. This translates into CAWSVRDRGYYEQYF.

The V gene is TRBV27, the J gene TRBJ2-1; weak D call: TRBD2 (6 bases). Germline V lookup: CDR1 MNHEY, CDR2 SMNVEV (reference sequence). V was cut by 5 bases and J by 4 bases, with 12 bases left in between. The CDR3 spans 14 residues. CDR3 protein: CASSPRGMYNEQFF. The CDR3 DNA sequence: TGTGCCAGCAGTCCTCGGGGGATGTACAATGAGCAGTTCTTC.

CDR3 region: CASSSSGAPAYEQYF. The CDR3 DNA follows: TGTGCCAGCAGTTCTTCCGGAGCGCCGGCCTACGAGCAGTACTTC. J is TRBJ2-7 and V is TRBV27; D is unresolved. This CDR3 spans 15 amino acids. Trimming stripped 4 bases from V and 2 bases from J, with 15 bases between. Germline assignment: CDR1 MNHEY and CDR2 SMNVEV (reference sequence).

The V and J genes are TRBV9 and TRBJ2-1; D uncertain. Germline CDR1 is SGDLS and CDR2 is YYNGEE. The CDR3 has 12 amino acids. Trimming removed 0 bases at V and 7 bases at J, with 5 bases between. CDR3 DNA sequence: TGTGCCAGCAGCGTAGACGAAAATGAGCAGTTCTTC. As protein: CASSVDENEQFF.

CDR3 region: CASSSLTVSGANVLTF. The CDR3, as DNA: TGTGCCAGCAGTTCATTGACAGTCTCTGGGGCCAACGTCCTGACTTTC. This chain connects TRBV27 to TRBJ2-6; perhaps TRBD1 as D (5 bases). Germline assignment: CDR1 MNHEY and CDR2 SMNVEV (reference sequence). The CDR3 covers 16 residues. V lost 4 bases and J 0 bases, leaving 10 bases between the germline ends.